This T cell receptor (beta chain) was observed in a study of blood T cell repertoires in COVID-19. In the study overall: Samples came from the United States, Italy and Spain, spanning acute and convalescent COVID-19. T cells, B-cell-depleted T cells, or PBMCs provided the cDNA or gDNA that served as material.

Germline lookup yields CDR1 SGHRS and CDR2 YFSETQ. With 0 bases removed from V and 0 bases from J, the gap between germline ends came to 7 bases. This CDR3 contains 16 residues. Authors' methods: How many nucleated cells were present was estimated from reference gene primer amplification. Repertoires were generated with immunoSEQ multiplex PCR, while TCRdb's copy carries only in-frame clones and drops some. V and J calls and clone size follow that table, whereas D and trimming were derived from the DNA. The sample has about 110,000 clones, over 65% seen once. The clonotype comes from a woman of 80 years or more with acute or convalescent COVID-19. The chain carries TRBV5-1 and TRBJ2-6; no clear D. The sequenced sample consisted of peripheral blood. CDR3 DNA: TGCGCCAGCAGCTTGGTAGTAGCCTCTGGGGCCAACGTCCTGACTTTC. Translating it yields CASSLVVASGANVLTF.